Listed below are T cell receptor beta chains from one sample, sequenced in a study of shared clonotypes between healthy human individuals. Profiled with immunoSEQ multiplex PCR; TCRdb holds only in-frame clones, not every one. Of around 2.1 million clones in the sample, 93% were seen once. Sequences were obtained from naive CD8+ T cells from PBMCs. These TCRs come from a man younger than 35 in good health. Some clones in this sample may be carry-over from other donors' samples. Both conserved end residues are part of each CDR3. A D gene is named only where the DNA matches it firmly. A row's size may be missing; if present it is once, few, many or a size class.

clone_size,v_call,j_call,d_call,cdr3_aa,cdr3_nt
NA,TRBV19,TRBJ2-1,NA,CASAYPRDQQGNEQFF,TGTGCCAGTGCGTACCCCCGGGACCAGCAGGGGAATGAGCAGTTCTTC
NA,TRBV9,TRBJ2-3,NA,CASSVGNRADTQYF,TGTGCCAGCAGCGTGGGTAACAGGGCGGATACGCAGTATTTT
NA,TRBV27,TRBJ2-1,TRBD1,CASTLLPGQGGDEQFF,TGTGCCAGCACCCTCCTCCCGGGACAGGGAGGCGATGAGCAGTTCTTC
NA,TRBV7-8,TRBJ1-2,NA,CASSPEAQGRDYGYTF,TGTGCCAGCAGCCCGGAAGCACAGGGAAGAGACTATGGCTACACCTTC
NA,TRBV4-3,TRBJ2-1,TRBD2,CASRPGLAGRGIYNEQFF,TGCGCCAGCAGACCTGGGCTAGCGGGACGGGGGATCTACAATGAGCAGTTCTTC
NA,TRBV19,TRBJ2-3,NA,CASSYVGDTQYF,TGTGCCAGTAGTTATGTCGGGGATACGCAGTATTTT
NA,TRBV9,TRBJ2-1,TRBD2,CASSNPQVRTSGRVGEQFF,TGTGCCAGCAGCAACCCCCAGGTCAGGACTAGCGGGAGGGTGGGCGAGCAGTTCTTC
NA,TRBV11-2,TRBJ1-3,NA,CASSSRAGNTIYF,TGTGCCAGCAGCTCCAGGGCAGGAAACACCATATATTTT
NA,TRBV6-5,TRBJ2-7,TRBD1,CASSLVRDSSYEQYF,TGTGCCAGCAGTCTTGTCCGGGACAGTTCCTACGAGCAGTACTTC
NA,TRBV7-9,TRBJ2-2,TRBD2,CASVGTSGTGELFF,TGTGCCAGCGTCGGGACTAGCGGTACCGGGGAGCTGTTTTTT
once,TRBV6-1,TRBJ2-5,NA,CASSPTITETQYF,TGTGCCAGCAGTCCGACAATAACGGAGACCCAGTACTTC
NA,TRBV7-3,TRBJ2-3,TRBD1,CASSPHPTGGAQYF,TGTGCCAGCAGCCCACACCCTACAGGGGGTGCGCAGTATTTT
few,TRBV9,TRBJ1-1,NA,CASSVRSQGPEAFF,TGTGCCAGCAGCGTAAGGTCTCAGGGACCTGAAGCTTTCTTT
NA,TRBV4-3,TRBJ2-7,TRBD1,CASSPGTGTYEQYF,TGCGCCAGCAGCCCCGGGACAGGGACCTACGAGCAGTACTTC
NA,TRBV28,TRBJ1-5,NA,CASSLGGQYSNQPQHF,TGTGCCAGCAGTTTAGGGGGACAATATAGCAATCAGCCCCAGCATTTT
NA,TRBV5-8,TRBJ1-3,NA,CASSTYRTGGLLAGNTIYF,TGTGCCAGCAGCACCTATCGAACGGGCGGGCTCTTGGCGGGAAACACCATATATTTT
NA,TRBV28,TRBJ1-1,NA,CASSFGGEAFF,TGTGCCAGCAGTTTTGGCGGAGAAGCTTTCTTT
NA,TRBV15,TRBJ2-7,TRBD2,CATSPGLAGSYEQYF,TGTGCCACCAGCCCGGGACTAGCGGGGTCCTACGAGCAGTACTTC
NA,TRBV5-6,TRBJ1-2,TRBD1,CASRSGQGIYGYTF,TGTGCCAGCAGATCGGGACAGGGGATATATGGCTACACCTTC
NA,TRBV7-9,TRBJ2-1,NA,CASSLTGGEQFF,TGTGCCAGCAGCTTAACCGGAGGTGAGCAGTTCTTC
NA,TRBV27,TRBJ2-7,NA,CASSFIGTYYEQYF,TGTGCCAGCAGTTTTATCGGGACATACTACGAGCAGTACTTC
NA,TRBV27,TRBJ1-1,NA,CASSPLTGRGTSTEAFF,TGTGCCAGCAGTCCACTGACAGGACGTGGGACTTCCACTGAAGCTTTCTTT
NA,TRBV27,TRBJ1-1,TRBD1,CASSSQGGTEAFF,TGTGCCAGCAGTTCACAGGGGGGGACTGAAGCTTTCTTT